The rows below give T cell receptor beta chains drawn from one sample of a study of blood T cell repertoires in COVID-19. Libraries were prepared by immunoSEQ multiplex PCR; TCRdb keeps only in-frame clonotypes and omits some of them. Of a few hundred thousand clones in the sample, 70% to 90% were seen once. What was sequenced was peripheral blood. Receptor source: a middle-aged man with acute or convalescent COVID-19. Each CDR3 is given without its conserved first and last residue. Fields, in order: V gene, J gene, CDR3 protein.

TRBV11-2	TRBJ2-7	ASSLDGGGSSYEQY
TRBV27	TRBJ2-7	ASRAGTSRYEQY
TRBV7-6	TRBJ1-4	ASTLGGGGEKLF
TRBV9	TRBJ1-3	ASSAPGGNTIY
TRBV11-3	TRBJ2-5	ASSPGTSKTQETQY
TRBV13	TRBJ2-1	ASSSPPFIDEQF
TRBV5-1	TRBJ2-5	ASSQRGQETQY
TRBV27	TRBJ1-2	ASSSQTNYGYT
TRBV6-4	TRBJ1-2	ASRITVGYT
TRBV7-8	TRBJ2-1	ASSQLQGSNNEQF
TRBV5-8	TRBJ1-2	ASSYGQGDYGYT
TRBV24-1	TRBJ1-3	ATQSRGRNTIY
TRBV10-3	TRBJ2-1	AISLGMRNNEQF
TRBV28	TRBJ2-6	ASSLDGFPGANVLT
TRBV11-3	TRBJ2-3	ASSLGERDYLTDTQY
TRBV7-2	TRBJ2-7	ASSWTSGGPYEQY
TRBV18	TRBJ2-1	ASSPDFRTRRSNEQF
TRBV9	TRBJ2-7	ASSVGAITSYEQY
TRBV7-9	TRBJ2-1	ASSLGRGVLNEQF
TRBV4-3	TRBJ1-5	ASSPYVTGGQPQH
TRBV4-2	TRBJ2-3	ASSRLPGLAGEESTDTQY
TRBV27	TRBJ1-6	ASRPRQASYNSPLH
TRBV11-2	TRBJ2-1	ASSREDLGAFYNEQF
TRBV6-5	TRBJ2-3	ASSYPSGTDTQY
TRBV11-2	TRBJ2-1	ASSLDGWTDNEQF
TRBV29-1	TRBJ2-7	SVRGGMNSYEQY
TRBV3-1/TRBV3-2	TRBJ2-2	ASSQDWPSPGELF
TRBV29-1	TRBJ2-1	SVGGTSGYSYNEQF
TRBV9	TRBJ1-3	ASSVAPGGRGNTIY
TRBV6-7	TRBJ1-5	ASSLQGFSNQPQH